The clone carrying this TCR beta chain has more than one count but fewer than ten. The antigen is not known. The sample belongs to a study of beta chain features in type 1 diabetes. Findings and caveats of the study: Type 1 diabetes patients had moderately but significantly shorter TCRB CDR3s in all four CD4+ subsets.

CDR1 is GTSNPN and CDR2 is SVGIG in the germline V gene (reference sequence). Trimming left V 0 bases short and J 2 bases short, with 17 bases between. The CDR3 length is 17 residues. Sequencing targeted expressed TCRB transcripts, as all isolated RNA had been reverse transcribed. The repertoire was sequenced with immunoSEQ multiplex PCR; TCRdb's copy has only in-frame clones and lacks some. The repertoire includes some 640,000 clones, about 14% of them detected once, and 0.03% to 0.045% sits in the top ten. This receptor was taken from a man in his late teens or twenties with type 1 diabetes. The chain employs TRBV30 and TRBJ1-3; possibly TRBD1 for D (5 bases). Sequenced material: naive CD4+ T cells from blood. CDR3 DNA: TGTGCCTGGAGTGTAAATGAGGGGCCAAGAACTGGAAACACCATATATTTT. Translating it yields CAWSVNEGPRTGNTIYF.